This is a list of T cell receptor beta chains from one sample in a study of T-cell memory formation after mild COVID-19. One entry per CDR3 protein, called by TCRdb with MiXCR from the 5' RACE reads. The data show 340,000 or so distinct CDR3 sequences, over 10% seen once. The specimen sequenced was PBMCs or a T cell subset sorted from them (not recorded which). The origin of the receptors is a man aged 18 to 30 who had mild COVID-19 (a few samples of this study predate the infection). Cell type and time point are not known. Both conserved end residues are trimmed from each CDR3. A D gene is named only where the DNA matches it firmly.

V	J	D	CDR3
TRBV15	TRBJ2-3	-	ATSIPGGTDTQY
TRBV7-9	TRBJ2-1	TRBD1	ASSSDRESNEQF
TRBV5-6	TRBJ2-1	TRBD2	ASSFVGGGGNEQF
TRBV7-9	TRBJ1-3	-	ASSLTYGGNTIY
TRBV6-9	TRBJ2-3	-	ASSYLLQGDRKDTQY
TRBV2	TRBJ2-3	-	ASSGSGEDTQY
TRBV6-5	TRBJ1-2	-	ASSYSNDGYT
TRBV20-1	TRBJ2-1	TRBD2	SALTSGGNEQF
TRBV7-3	TRBJ2-2	-	ASSQRIAGELF
TRBV6-5	TRBJ1-2	TRBD1	ASTPNGQGNGYT
TRBV11-2	TRBJ2-3	TRBD2	ASSFSGSGNTQY
TRBV20-1	TRBJ2-1	TRBD2	SASSLTSGAYNEQF
TRBV11-2	TRBJ2-7	TRBD2	ASSLVSSGGAYEQY
TRBV28	TRBJ2-3	-	ASSEDRASTDTQY
TRBV7-3	TRBJ2-6	TRBD1	ASSSSTGGLSGANVLT
TRBV9	TRBJ2-3	-	ASSVDKDTQY
TRBV5-6	TRBJ2-3	-	ASSLEVGLLADTQY
TRBV18	TRBJ1-2	-	ASSPQTSPMTYGYT
TRBV15	TRBJ1-4	-	ATSRDRAWDEKLF
TRBV20-1	TRBJ2-5	TRBD2	SARDLAGGQETQY
TRBV7-9	TRBJ1-2	-	ASSLYGNGYT
TRBV6-2/TRBV6-3	TRBJ1-6	-	ASRHPRPNSPLH
TRBV7-6	TRBJ2-1	-	ASSPWAGSYNEQF
TRBV5-1	TRBJ1-1	-	ASSMGIEAF
TRBV7-9	TRBJ2-1	-	ASSLEAAGSSYNEQF
TRBV6-6	TRBJ2-1	TRBD1	ASTKTGGNEQF
TRBV18	TRBJ1-1	TRBD1	ASSAGQANTEAF
TRBV6-6	TRBJ2-2	TRBD2	ASSYLAGGHPGELF
TRBV11-2	TRBJ1-3	-	ASSPLGGRELGNTIY
TRBV4-2	TRBJ2-1	-	ASSRALEQF
TRBV4-2	TRBJ1-3	-	ASSPRRAGISGNTIY
TRBV7-9	TRBJ2-3	-	ASAPGGAHTQY
TRBV5-1	TRBJ1-1	-	ASSSLNETPEAF
TRBV11-2	TRBJ2-1	-	ASSLGADPYNEQF
TRBV29-1	TRBJ2-7	-	SALTGRSYEQY
TRBV6-2/TRBV6-3	TRBJ1-2	-	ASRTTGQFYGYT
TRBV4-1	TRBJ2-3	-	ASSQVMLTDTQY
TRBV20-1	TRBJ1-1	TRBD1	SASRTGDMNTEAF
TRBV4-2	TRBJ2-5	-	ASSQDPGGQETQY
TRBV7-9	TRBJ1-5	TRBD1	ASSSISTGKFNQPQH
TRBV13	TRBJ2-1	-	ASSHRGADNEQF
TRBV5-4	TRBJ2-1	-	ASSRPLDEQF
TRBV7-2	TRBJ1-1	-	ASSLVGGGRLNTEAF
TRBV24-1	TRBJ2-3	-	ATSAPKQGRDTQY
TRBV18	TRBJ2-4	-	ASSPADRNQY
TRBV19	TRBJ2-1	-	ASSNVGGFNEQF
TRBV4-1	TRBJ1-2	-	ASSHPPAYGYT
TRBV5-1	TRBJ2-5	TRBD2	ASSLGTSGGVETQY
TRBV29-1	TRBJ2-3	-	SWVGAVTDTQY
TRBV20-1	TRBJ2-1	TRBD2	SARPSGVPYNEQF
TRBV6-5	TRBJ1-1	-	ASRTGYTEAF
TRBV4-1	TRBJ2-7	-	ASSQIGGPDEHY
TRBV15	TRBJ2-7	TRBD1	ATSRDRPNSYEQY
TRBV6-5	TRBJ2-5	-	ASSYGSQETQY
TRBV3-1	TRBJ1-3	TRBD1	ASSRRTGSSGNTI
TRBV12-3/TRBV12-4	TRBJ1-3	-	ASESSGNTIY
TRBV5-1	TRBJ1-1	-	ASSLAYTGRDTEAF
TRBV5-5	TRBJ2-3	-	ASSLAVLGLTSTDTQY
TRBV7-3	TRBJ2-1	TRBD2	ASSPGLAYEQF